Below are 21 T cell receptor beta chains sequenced from a single sample in a study of response to subunit inactivated influenza vaccine. TCRdb used MiXCR to reprocess the RT-PCR reads, holding one entry per CDR3 protein. The sample includes around 470,000 distinct CDR3 sequences, about 7.2% of them seen just once. Sequenced material: PBMCs from blood, taken 23 months after vaccination. Source of these receptors: a man aged 50-75 years who received an inactivated influenza vaccine.

V is TRBV14 and J is TRBJ2-1; tentative D call: TRBD1 (5 bases). In germline, CDR1 is SGHDN, CDR2 FVKESK. This CDR3 is built from 14 residues. Trimming pared 4 bases from V and 2 bases from J, leaving 9 bases between. The chain's CDR3 is CASSPRVAYNEQFF. Here the CDR3 DNA reads TGTGCCAGCAGCCCCAGGGTAGCCTACAATGAGCAGTTCTTC.

This clonotype was observed a few times. V and J are TRBV6-2 or TRBV6-3 and TRBJ1-5; D gene uncertain. V was shortened by 6 bases and J by 7 bases, with 13 bases between the two germline ends. This CDR3 is 13 amino acids long. Germline CDR1 reads MNHEY; CDR2 reads SVGEGT. The CDR3 is CASSNGGNQPQHF. Here the CDR3 DNA reads TGTGCCAGCAGCAATGGAGGGAACCAGCCCCAGCATTTT.

This clonotype showed up just a few times. V and J are TRBV3-1 and TRBJ2-1; D is ambiguous. With 5 bases removed from V and 1 base from J, the gap between germline ends came to 15 bases. Germline CDR1 reads LGHDT; CDR2 reads YNNKEL (reference sequence). This CDR3 contains 16 residues. The CDR3 loop reads CASSRHLWSSYNEQFF. The DNA of the CDR3 is TGTGCCAGCAGCAGGCACTTGTGGTCTTCCTACAATGAGCAGTTCTTC.

In its sample, this clonotype was seen many times. The V call is TRBV7-3, the J call TRBJ2-1; 10 bases match TRBD1. Trimming took 3 bases from V and 8 from J; bases not matched to a gene: 4. The germline CDR1 and CDR2 sequences are SGHTA and FQGTGA. CDR3 length: 14 amino acids. DNA of the CDR3: TGTGCCAGCAGCTTCGGGACAGGGGTGGATGAGCAGTTCTTC. This sequence encodes CASSFGTGVDEQFF. The whole variable domain, filled in from reference TRBV7-3 and TRBJ2-1, reads GAGVSQTPSNKVTEKGKYVELRCDPISGHTALYWYRQSLGQGPEFLIYFQGTGAADDSGLPNDRFFAVRPEGSVSTLKIQRTERGDSAVYLCASSFGTGVDEQFFGPGTRLTVL.

This clonotype was found many times. V usage is TRBV18 and J usage is TRBJ2-1; D gene unclear. Trimming left V 1 base short and J 0 bases short, with 13 bases between. Germline-derived CDR1 and CDR2 are KGHSH and LQKENI. The CDR3 is 17 residues long. This CDR3 is CASSPLSGSSSYNEQFF. DNA of the CDR3: TGTGCCAGCTCACCACTTTCTGGGTCGAGCTCCTACAATGAGCAGTTCTTC.

This clonotype was counted between two and nine times. The chain employs TRBV29-1 and TRBJ2-5; 7 positions agree with TRBD1. Germline lookup yields CDR1 SQVTM and CDR2 ANQGSEA. The CDR3 consists of 13 residues. V gave up 5 bases and J gave up 4 bases; unmatched junction bases: 7. Here the CDR3 reads CSVWTGAGETQYF. In DNA, the CDR3 is TGCAGCGTTTGGACAGGCGCGGGAGAGACCCAGTACTTC.

Ten or more counts support this clonotype. This chain links TRBV20-1 with TRBJ1-1; no reliable D call. Between the trimmed V and J ends, which lost 1 base and 5 bases, there was a span of 14 bases. The V gene's germline CDR1 is DFQATT and CDR2 SNEGSKA (reference sequence). The CDR3 is 14 amino acids. The CDR3 loop reads CSARAPRYGTEAFF. The CDR3 coding sequence is TGCAGTGCTAGAGCTCCTCGTTACGGGACTGAAGCTTTCTTT.

This clonotype was detected a few times. The genes are TRBV6-5 and TRBJ1-6, with 10 bases fitting TRBD1. V lost 2 bases to trimming and J lost 10 bases; unmatched junction nucleotides: 5. CDR1 is MNHEY, CDR2 SVGAGI, per germline. CDR3 size: 15 residues. CDR3 sequence reads: CASSYVGTGESPLHF. The DNA of the CDR3 is TGTGCCAGCAGTTACGTGGGGACAGGGGAATCACCCCTCCACTTT.

This clonotype was seen ten or more times. The chain joins TRBV7-2 to TRBJ1-1; 9 bases agree with TRBD1. Germline V gene data show CDR1 as SGHTA and CDR2 as FQGNSA. The CDR3 runs to 15 residues. The junction had 5 bases not matched to a gene; V was cut back by 6 bases and J by 0 bases. The CDR3 DNA reads as TGTGCCAGCAGAAAGACAGGGGGGCTGAACACTGAAGCTTTCTTT. Translation gives CASRKTGGLNTEAFF.

The genes are TRBV6-4 and TRBJ1-6; D ambiguous. Trimming pared 2 bases from V and 6 bases from J, leaving 2 bases between. CDR1 and CDR2 (germline): MRHNA, SNTAGT. The CDR3 loop spans 12 amino acids. The CDR3: CASSDGNSPLHF. In nucleotides, the CDR3 is TGTGCCAGCAGTGACGGTAATTCACCCCTCCACTTT.

In its sample, this clonotype was seen a few times. This chain joins TRBV7-2 and TRBJ1-5, with 8 bases aligning to TRBD1. Trimming removed 5 bases from V and 5 bases from J; junction bases left unmatched: 8. The CDR3 spans 15 residues. The germline V gene has CDR1 SGHTA and CDR2 FQGNSA. The CDR3 DNA sequence: TGTGCCAGCAGCACAGTCGACAGGGGAGATCAGCCCCAGCATTTT. Amino acids: CASSTVDRGDQPQHF.

This chain connects TRBV6-2 or TRBV6-3 to TRBJ2-4; maybe TRBD2 (5 bases). Per the germline V gene, CDR1 is MNHEY and CDR2 is SVGEGT. V was clipped by 4 bases and J by 5 bases, with 15 bases between them. The CDR3 runs 15 residues. DNA of the CDR3: TGTGCCAGCAGTTTCGAGGCCGGAGCGGAAAACATTCAGTACTTC. Translation gives CASSFEAGAENIQYF.

The V gene is TRBV20-1, the J gene TRBJ2-5; D is unclear. V lost 0 bases and J lost 6, with 20 bases in between. CDR3 length equals 16 residues. Germline CDR1 and CDR2: DFQATT and SNEGSKA (reference sequence). The CDR3 region has the DNA TGCAGTGCTAGAGATAAAGTCAATTCGGGTATGAAGACCCAGTACTTC. It specifies CSARDKVNSGMKTQYF.

There are a few counts of this clonotype. The chain employs TRBV20-1 and TRBJ2-3; D unresolved. Trimming stripped 6 bases from V and 5 bases from J, with 21 bases between. Germline V gene lookup returns CDR1 DFQATT and CDR2 SNEGSKA (reference sequence). This CDR3 has 15 amino acids. The CDR3 DNA follows: TGCAGTGCCCAGCGCGGTCTAGGGATCCAAGATACGCAGTATTTT. It codes for CSAQRGLGIQDTQYF.

In its sample, this clonotype was seen a few times. The chain joins TRBV6-5 to TRBJ1-1; D is undetermined. Per the germline V gene, CDR1 is MNHEY and CDR2 is SVGAGI. Trimming left V 2 bases short and J 8 bases short, with 15 bases between. This CDR3 comprises 14 residues. DNA of the CDR3: TGTGCCAGCAGTTACACCCGGGGTAGTCCCGAAGCTTTCTTT. Protein product: CASSYTRGSPEAFF.

This chain joins TRBV7-9 and TRBJ1-3; 8 bases match TRBD1. The junction had 8 bases not matched to a gene; V was cut back by 1 base and J by 3 bases. This CDR3 is 17 amino acids long. Germline values: CDR1 SEHNR, CDR2 FQNEAQ (reference sequence). The CDR3, as DNA: TGTGCCAGCAGCTTAGTGACGACCAGGGGGCTTGGAAACACCATATATTTT. The encoded protein is CASSLVTTRGLGNTIYF.

The chain recombines TRBV20-1 with TRBJ2-5, with D possibly TRBD2 on 7 matching bases. The CDR3 is 14 amino acids. Germline assignment: CDR1 DFQATT and CDR2 SNEGSKA (reference sequence). V dropped 4 bases and J dropped 1 base, with 13 bases sitting between them. The CDR3 DNA reads TGCAGTGCTACCGAGGGGGGGCGCCAAGAGACCCAGTACTTC. Encoded protein: CSATEGGRQETQYF.

The genes are TRBV9 and TRBJ2-7; D unclear. V was trimmed by 0 bases and J by 2 bases, leaving 9 bases between them. The CDR3 length is 14 residues. Germline V gene sequence: CDR1 SGDLS, CDR2 YYNGEE. The CDR3 here is CASSVGLYTYEQYF. The DNA of the CDR3 is TGTGCCAGCAGCGTAGGACTTTACACCTACGAGCAGTACTTC.

The sample holds many counts of this clonotype. The chain carries TRBV7-8 and TRBJ2-7; the D gene could be TRBD1 or TRBD2 (5 bases each). V was pared by 5 bases and J by 2 bases, with 13 bases between. This CDR3 contains 14 residues. Germline V CDR1 and CDR2: SGHVS, FQNEAQ. CDR3 in DNA: TGTGCCAGCAGCCCCCGGGACGTTGCCTACGAGCAGTACTTC. Protein sequence: CASSPRDVAYEQYF.

This clonotype appeared a few times. This sequence joins TRBV30 and TRBJ2-1; D unresolved. CDR1 and CDR2 from the germline V gene are GTSNPN and SVGIG (reference sequence). V was shortened by 0 bases and J by 12 bases, with 15 bases between the two germline ends. The CDR3 length is 13 residues. CDR3 sequence (DNA): TGTGCCTGGAGTGTACATCAAGCTTCGGGGCAGTTCTTC. This gives the protein CAWSVHQASGQFF.

The rearrangement uses TRBV5-8 and TRBJ2-1, with 9 bases aligning to TRBD2. CDR3 length equals 15 residues. V was clipped by 2 bases and J by 5 bases; unmatched bases: 5. The germline V gene has CDR1 SGHTS and CDR2 YDEGEE. The CDR3 spells CASSFWTSDDNEQFF. Here the CDR3 DNA reads TGTGCCAGCAGCTTCTGGACTAGCGACGACAATGAGCAGTTCTTC.